These 2 T cell receptor beta chains were all obtained from the same sample, sequenced in a study of blood T cell repertoires in COVID-19. Generated by immunoSEQ multiplex PCR, the TCRdb table keeps only in-frame clones and is missing some. The sample lists 90,000 to 150,000 clones, around nine tenths occurring once. The sequencing sample was made of peripheral blood. These receptors all stem from a woman aged 50 to 60 with acute or convalescent COVID-19.

The sample holds one count of this clone. The genes are TRBV23-1 and TRBJ2-5; D might be TRBD1 (5 bases). TRBV23-1 is an open reading frame, and its role is uncertain. The CDR3 is 15 residues long. V was cut by 5 bases and J by 2 bases, with 15 bases left in between. The CDR3 spells CASSIRRGKQETQYF. The CDR3 region has the DNA TGCGCCAGCAGTATTAGAAGGGGAAAACAAGAGACCCAGTACTTC.

V usage is TRBV3-1 (or the pseudogene TRBV3-2) and J usage is TRBJ2-5; 8 bases fit TRBD2. V lost 1 base and J lost 5; bases outside the gene matches: 9. Germline CDR1 reads LGHDT; CDR2 reads YNNKEL (reference sequence). The CDR3 consists of 16 residues. The CDR3: CASSQVDSGVRETQYF. The DNA of the CDR3 is TGTGCCAGCAGCCAAGTGGATAGCGGGGTGCGGGAGACCCAGTACTTC.